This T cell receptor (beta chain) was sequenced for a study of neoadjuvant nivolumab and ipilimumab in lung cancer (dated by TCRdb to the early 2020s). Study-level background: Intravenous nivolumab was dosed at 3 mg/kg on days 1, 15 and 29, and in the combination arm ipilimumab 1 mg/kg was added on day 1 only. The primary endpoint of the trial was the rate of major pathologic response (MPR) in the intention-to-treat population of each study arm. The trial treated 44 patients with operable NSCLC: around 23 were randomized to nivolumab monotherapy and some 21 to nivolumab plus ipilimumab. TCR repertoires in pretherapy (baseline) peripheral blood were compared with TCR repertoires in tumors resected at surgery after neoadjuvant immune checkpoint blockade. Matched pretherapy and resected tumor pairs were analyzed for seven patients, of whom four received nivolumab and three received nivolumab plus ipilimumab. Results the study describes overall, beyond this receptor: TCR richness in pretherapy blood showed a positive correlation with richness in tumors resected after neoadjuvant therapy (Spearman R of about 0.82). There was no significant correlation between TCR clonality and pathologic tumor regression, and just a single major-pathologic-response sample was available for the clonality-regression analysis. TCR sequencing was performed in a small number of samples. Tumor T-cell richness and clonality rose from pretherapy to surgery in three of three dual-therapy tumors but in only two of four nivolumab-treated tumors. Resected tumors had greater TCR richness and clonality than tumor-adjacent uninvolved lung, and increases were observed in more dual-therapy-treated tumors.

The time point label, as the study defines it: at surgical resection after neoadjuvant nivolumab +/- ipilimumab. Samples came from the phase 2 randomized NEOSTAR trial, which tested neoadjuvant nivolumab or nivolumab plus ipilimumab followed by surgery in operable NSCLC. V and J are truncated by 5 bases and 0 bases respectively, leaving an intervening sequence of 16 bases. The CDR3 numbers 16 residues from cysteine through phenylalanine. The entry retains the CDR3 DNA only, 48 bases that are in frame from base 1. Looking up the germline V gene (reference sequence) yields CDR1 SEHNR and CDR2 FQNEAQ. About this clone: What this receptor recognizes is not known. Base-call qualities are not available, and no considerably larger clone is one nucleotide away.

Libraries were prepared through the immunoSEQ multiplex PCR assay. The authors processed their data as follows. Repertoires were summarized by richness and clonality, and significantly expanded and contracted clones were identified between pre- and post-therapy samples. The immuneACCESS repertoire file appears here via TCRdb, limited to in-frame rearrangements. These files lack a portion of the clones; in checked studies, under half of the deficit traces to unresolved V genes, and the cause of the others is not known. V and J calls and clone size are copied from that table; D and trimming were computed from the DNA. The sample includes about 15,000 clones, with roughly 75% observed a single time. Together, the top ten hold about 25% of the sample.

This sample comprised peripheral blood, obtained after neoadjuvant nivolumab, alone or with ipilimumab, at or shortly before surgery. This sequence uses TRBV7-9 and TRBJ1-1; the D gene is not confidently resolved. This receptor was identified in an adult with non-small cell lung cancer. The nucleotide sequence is TGTGCCAGCAGCCCCTCGATCTACACTATGAACACTGAAGCTTTCTTT. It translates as CASSPSIYTMNTEAFF. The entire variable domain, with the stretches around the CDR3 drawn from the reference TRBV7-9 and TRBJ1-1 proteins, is DTGVSQNPRHKITKRGQNVTFRCDPISEHNRLYWYRQTLGQGPEFLTYFQNEAQLEKSRLLSDRFSAERPKGSFSTLEIQRTEQGDSAMYLCASSPSIYTMNTEAFFGQGTRLTVV.